The present TCR beta chain was sequenced within a study of T cell repertoires in cytomegalovirus infection. Findings and limits, study-wide: Clonotype analysis showed dominance of the ex vivo response by HLA-C-restricted CMV-specific TCR beta clonotypes.

For this clonotype: Its antigen is as yet unknown.

Trimming stripped 2 bases from V and 3 bases from J, with 17 bases between. The germline gives CDR1 GTSNPN, CDR2 SVGIG (reference sequence). CDR3 length: 16 amino acids. A single record per CDR3 protein comes from TCRdb applying MiXCR to the reads. The repertoire includes around 130,000 distinct CDR3 sequences, 20% to 30% of them detected once, and 30% to 35% sits in the top ten. The chain joins TRBV30 to TRBJ1-5; no clear D. Sequencing was performed on PBMCs, sequenced either directly or after in vitro stimulation (not recorded which). This sequence originates from a human donor in good health (CMV status not recorded). Some clones in this sample may be carry-over from other donors' samples. CDR3 region: CAWSPTAPWINQPQHF. The CDR3 DNA follows: TGTGCCTGGAGTCCCACAGCCCCTTGGATCAATCAGCCCCAGCATTTT.